These 12 T cell receptor beta chains were all obtained from the same sample, sequenced in a study of CD8+ T cells in alopecia areata. It was cDNA, reverse transcribed from extracted RNA, that served as the sequencing template. TCRdb's copy holds only in-frame clones and misses some; the assay was immunoSEQ multiplex PCR. The sample shows approximately 200,000 clones, 60% to 70% of them seen only once. Treatment noted: oral pan-JAK inhibitor, 5-10 mg twice daily. Sequencing used CD4+ T cells sorted from blood, obtained at week 4, from a patient treated with tofacitinib. The receptors were sampled from a human donor with alopecia areata.

The chain employs TRBV10-3 and TRBJ1-2, with a tentative D call TRBD1 (5 bases). This CDR3 spans 13 amino acids. The V gene's germline CDR1 is ENHRY and CDR2 SYGVKD. V lost 9 bases, J lost 5 bases, and 16 bases lay in between. The CDR3, as DNA: TGTGCCATTCCCCGGGACGGTGAATATGGCTACACCTTC. It translates to CAIPRDGEYGYTF.

V and J are TRBV6-5 and TRBJ2-7; the match to TRBD2 covers 7 bases. The CDR3 loop spans 16 amino acids. V lost 0 bases and J lost 3; bases outside the gene matches: 8. The germline V gene has CDR1 MNHEY and CDR2 SVGAGI. CDR3 nucleotides: TGTGCCAGCAGTTACTCATCGGCTAGCGGACTCTACGAGCAGTACTTC. This encodes CASSYSSASGLYEQYF.

The rearrangement links TRBV29-1 to TRBJ1-1; the D gene is possibly TRBD1 (5 bases). The V gene lost 4 bases and the J gene lost 1 base, with 10 bases spanning the gap. This CDR3 region has 13 residues. From germline, CDR1 is SQVTM and CDR2 ANQGSEA. CDR3 in amino acids: CSVGWGPNTEAFF. DNA for the CDR3: TGCAGCGTTGGGTGGGGCCCGAACACTGAAGCTTTCTTT. Filled out from reference TRBV29-1 and TRBJ1-1, the complete variable domain reads SAVISQKPSRDICQRGTSLTIQCQVDSQVTMMFWYRQQPGQSLTLIATANQGSEATYESGFVIDKFPISRPNLTFSTLTVSNMSPEDSSIYLCSVGWGPNTEAFFGQGTRLTVV.

This clone was seen a handful of times. The gene calls are TRBV29-1 and TRBJ2-1; TRBD2 agrees at 8 bases. Germline V gene data show CDR1 as SQVTM and CDR2 as ANQGSEA. CDR3 size: 13 residues. V shed 6 bases, J shed 10 bases, and the junction held 11 bases outside the gene matches. The CDR3 sequence: CSVKGGGPREQFF. CDR3 in DNA: TGCAGCGTCAAGGGCGGGGGGCCCCGAGAGCAGTTCTTC.

With regard to this clone: A read error may account for a junction end that differs from germline. This chain uses TRBV7-7 with TRBJ2-5; D possibly corresponds to TRBD1 (5 bases). The germline V gene has CDR1 SSHAT and CDR2 FNYEAQ (reference sequence). The CDR3 runs to 15 residues. The CDR3 DNA follows: TGTGCTAGCAGCTTAGGCGCAGGGTTGGAAGAGACCCAGTACTTC. Its translation: CASSLGAGLEETQYF.

The CDR3 bases are TGTGCCTGGAGTGTATTCAGCCGGGCCCAGTACTTC. Translated: CAWSVFSRAQYF. The J gene is TRBJ2-5, the V gene TRBV30; D ambiguous. The CDR3 runs 12 residues. The ends were cut back, 0 bases at V and 9 bases at J, with 11 bases in the middle. The germline V gene has CDR1 GTSNPN and CDR2 SVGIG (reference sequence).

The genes are TRBV29-1 and TRBJ1-1; D unresolved. This CDR3 contains 14 residues. The germline CDR1 and CDR2 sequences are SQVTM and ANQGSEA. Trimming shortened V by 4 bases and J by 0 bases, and 12 bases separated the two germline ends. CDR3 bases: TGCAGCGTTGGCCCCGGACGGATGAACACTGAAGCTTTCTTT. The encoded protein is CSVGPGRMNTEAFF. The variable domain in full, with the rest retrieved from reference TRBV29-1 and TRBJ1-1, is SAVISQKPSRDICQRGTSLTIQCQVDSQVTMMFWYRQQPGQSLTLIATANQGSEATYESGFVIDKFPISRPNLTFSTLTVSNMSPEDSSIYLCSVGPGRMNTEAFFGQGTRLTVV.

J is TRBJ2-5 and V is TRBV30, with 10 bases identical to TRBD1. With V trimmed by 3 bases and J by 4 bases, 11 bases remained unmatched. CDR3 length equals 16 residues. Per the germline V gene, CDR1 is GTSNPN and CDR2 is SVGIG (reference sequence). The CDR3 DNA follows: TGTGCCTGGAGAGCGGGCGGGACAGGGGTCACAGAGACCCAGTACTTC. Translation gives CAWRAGGTGVTETQYF. The full variable domain, in which reference TRBV30 and TRBJ2-5 provide the parts outside the CDR3, is SQTIHQWPATLVQPVGSPLSLECTVEGTSNPNLYWYRQAAGRGLQLLFYSVGIGQISSEVPQNLSASRPQDRQFILSSKKLLLSDSGFYLCAWRAGGTGVTETQYFGPGTRLLVL.

The chain combines TRBV4-1 with TRBJ1-5, with 7 bases fitting TRBD1. The CDR3 length is 16 residues. V lost 5 bases, J lost 4 bases, and 11 bases stayed unmatched. In germline, CDR1 is MGHRA, CDR2 YSYEKL. Here the CDR3 DNA reads TGCGCCAGCAGCAGCCCCTTGACAGGGAGGAATCAGCCCCAGCATTTT. Protein sequence: CASSSPLTGRNQPQHF.

The rearrangement links TRBV10-3 to TRBJ1-2, with D uncertain. V gave up 0 bases and J gave up 2 bases, with 7 bases separating them. The CDR3 has 14 residues. The germline V gene encodes CDR1 ENHRY and CDR2 SYGVKD. CDR3 in amino acids: CAISESIVNYGYTF. The CDR3 DNA reads as TGTGCCATCAGTGAGTCGATTGTCAACTATGGCTACACCTTC.

The rearrangement links TRBV7-2 to TRBJ1-1, with 8 bases lining up with TRBD1. Germline CDR1 and CDR2: SGHTA and FQGNSA. Unmatched junction bases numbered 11, after V lost 2 bases and J lost 9 bases. This CDR3 spans 15 amino acids. Written as DNA, the CDR3 is TGTGCCAGCAGCTTATATGGGGGCGACAGGGGTCAAGCTTTCTTT. Its protein is CASSLYGGDRGQAFF.

V gene TRBV25-1 combines with J gene TRBJ2-5; the D call may be TRBD1 or TRBD2 (6 bases each). The ends were cut back, 6 bases at V and 4 bases at J, with 15 bases in the middle. Germline-derived CDR1 and CDR2 are MGHDK and SYGVNS. This CDR3 is 14 amino acids long. The DNA of the CDR3 is TGTGCCAGCAGCCATTACGGGGGCCGAGAGACCCAGTACTTC. This translates into CASSHYGGRETQYF.